The clone carrying this T cell receptor (beta chain) has only one observation. What it binds is not known. Stated time point: pre-treatment baseline. Germline loops: CDR1 MNHEY, CDR2 SVGAGI. Between the trimmed V and J ends, which lost 3 bases and 8 bases, there was a span of 10 bases. The CDR3 is 13 amino acids. These data belong to a study of blood T cell dynamics during melanoma immunotherapy. The wider study: Standard first-line treatment here was pembrolizumab or nivolumab plus ipilimumab in metastatic melanoma. Study-level findings and limits: It remained unknown if the driving T cell clones were melanoma-specific.

Each bulk PBMC sample had about 350 ng DNA loaded. TCRdb's table, derived via immunoSEQ multiplex PCR, lists solely in-frame clones and lacks some. The data show over 14,000 clones, approximately 81% seen once. This clonotype was sampled from a human donor with melanoma. The chain links TRBV6-5 to TRBJ2-2, with D hard to call. Here the sequenced sample was blood, taken from a patient treated with checkpoint blockade. CDR3 bases: TGTGCCAGCAGTTATACGTCCGAAGGGGAGCTGTTTTTT. Protein sequence: CASSYTSEGELFF.